The T cell receptor (beta chain) described here comes from a study of T-cell reconstitution after alpha-beta-depleted transplantation in children. Construction of the TCRbeta library involved unique molecular identifiers. TCRdb itself ran the PCR reads through MiXCR, one entry per CDR3 protein. The sample records fewer than 550,000 distinct CDR3 sequences, roughly a tenth being singletons. Deletions cut 6 bases from V and 0 bases from J, with 20 bases between. From germline, CDR1 is MNHGY and CDR2 SVAAGI. The CDR3 runs 17 residues. This clonotype was seen more than once but under ten times. The V call is TRBV6-9, the J call TRBJ2-5, with D perhaps matching TRBD2 (6 bases). The material was PBMCs from the stem cell graft donor, obtained from the stem cell graft. The receptor was isolated from a human donor who donated a stem cell graft to a child with acute myeloid leukemia. The CDR3 coding sequence is TGTGCCAGCAGGGGTTTGAGCGGACTAAAGTACCAAGAGACCCAGTACTTC. Its translation: CASRGLSGLKYQETQYF.